This paragraph covers one TCR beta chain sequence. This CDR3 spans 14 amino acids. Germline loops: CDR1 SGHNT, CDR2 YYREEE (reference sequence). TCR beta libraries were made by UMI-labeled 5' RACE. No DNA is given; TCRdb re-called the 5' RACE reads and lists each CDR3 protein once. This table lists fewer than 8,000 distinct CDR3 sequences. The data were taken from a study of human CD8 memory T cell subsets. In each subset, RNA was taken from duplicate vials, each of approximately 140,000 sorted CD8+ T cells. The material sequenced was CD8+ T cells from PBMCs. The source is a human donor in good health. The chain couples TRBV5-4 to TRBJ2-1; no DNA is available, so the TRBD2 call from TCRdb remains unchecked. CDR3 amino acids: CASSWGPSVNEQFF.